Listed here is a single T cell receptor beta chain. Antigen unknown. Authors' processing steps: A classifier of distant metastasis in papillary thyroid cancer was built from CDR3 differences (across clinicopathological groups). TCRdb used MiXCR to call clones anew from the PCR reads. The V and J calls follow TCRdb's processing rather than the paper's. The sample has about 13,000 clones; less than 30% are singletons. All patients were treatment-naive before thyroid surgery. The data originate from a study of metastatic and nonmetastatic thyroid tumors. Study background: The study looked at repertoires side by side in blood and in tumor or nodule tissue from malignant and benign thyroid patients.

Germline CDR1 is SEHNR and CDR2 is FQNEAQ (reference sequence). With 5 bases clipped from V and 8 bases from J, the junction kept 9 bases outside the gene matches. The CDR3 is 14 residues long. Study results and limitations: As reported, TCR beta diversity in blood and tumor was significantly higher in malignant thyroid tumors than in benign nodules.

The chain has TRBV7-9 and TRBJ2-1; 7 bases fit TRBD1. The source material was blood. The TCR was taken from a female donor with papillary thyroid cancer or a benign thyroid nodule (not recorded which). Some clones in this sample may be carry-over from other donors' samples. The CDR3 DNA reads TGTGCCAGCAGCCCGGGACAGAAAGGTGATGAGCAGTTCTTC. It codes for CASSPGQKGDEQFF.